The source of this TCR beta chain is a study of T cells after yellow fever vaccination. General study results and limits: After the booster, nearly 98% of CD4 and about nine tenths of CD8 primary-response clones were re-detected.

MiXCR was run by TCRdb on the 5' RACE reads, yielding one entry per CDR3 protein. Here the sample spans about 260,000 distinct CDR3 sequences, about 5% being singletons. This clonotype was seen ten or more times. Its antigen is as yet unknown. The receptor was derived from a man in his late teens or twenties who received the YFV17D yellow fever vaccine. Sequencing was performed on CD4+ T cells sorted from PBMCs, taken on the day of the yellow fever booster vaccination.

The CDR3 DNA reads TGTGCCAGCAGCTTCGCGGGGGGGCCTGCGGAGACCCAGTACTTC. Translation gives CASSFAGGPAETQYF. The chain combines TRBV7-6 with TRBJ2-5; 9 nucleotides line up with TRBD2. With V trimmed by 3 bases and J by 5 bases, 7 bases remained unmatched. The V gene's germline CDR1 is SGHVS and CDR2 FNYEAQ. This CDR3 has 15 residues. The variable domain in full, completed from reference TRBV7-6 and TRBJ2-5, reads GAGVSQSPRYKVTKRGQDVALRCDPISGHVSLYWYRQALGQGPEFLTYFNYEAQQDKSGLPNDRFSAERPEGSISTLTIQRTEQRDSAMYRCASSFAGGPAETQYFGPGTRLLVL.